These 18 T cell receptor beta chains were sequenced from one sample in a study of shared clonotypes between healthy human individuals. Only in-frame clones appear in the TCRdb table, and some are missing; sequencing was by immunoSEQ multiplex PCR. Of about 2.4 million clones in the sample, roughly 93% were seen once. What was sequenced was naive CD4+ T cells from PBMCs. Subset specified: CD45RA+ positively selected. These receptors were obtained from a man aged 18 to 29 in good health. Some clones in this sample may be carry-over from other donors' samples.

Note on this clone: The sample carries other DNA sequences with the same CDR3. This sequence joins TRBV2 and TRBJ2-7, with D perhaps matching TRBD1 (6 bases). V dropped 3 bases and J dropped 0 bases, with 9 bases sitting between them. This CDR3 is built from 14 residues. Per germline, CDR1 SNHLY and CDR2 FYNNEI. CDR3 DNA sequence: TGTGCCAGCAGTGACCAGGGGCTCTCCTACGAGCAGTACTTC. It encodes CASSDQGLSYEQYF. The full variable domain, completed using reference TRBV2 and TRBJ2-7, is EPEVTQTPSHQVTQMGQEVILRCVPISNHLYFYWYRQILGQKVEFLVSFYNNEISEKSEIFDDQFSVERPDGSNFTLKIRSTKLEDSAMYFCASSDQGLSYEQYFGPGTRLTVT.

The V call is TRBV11-2, the J call TRBJ2-1; unclear D gene. Germline loops: CDR1 SGHAT, CDR2 FQNNGV. The V and J ends lost 9 bases and 4 bases respectively, with 16 bases between them. The CDR3 totals 14 residues. For the CDR3, the DNA is TGTGCCAGTCATAAAGGATGGGCTTACAATGAGCAGTTCTTC. The encoded protein is CASHKGWAYNEQFF.

The V and J genes are TRBV15 and TRBJ2-3; 7 nucleotides match TRBD2. The CDR3 covers 12 residues. V trimming: 5 bases; J trimming: 6 bases; junction bases outside the gene matches: 2. In germline, CDR1 is LNHNV, CDR2 YYDKDF (reference sequence). The CDR3 region has the DNA TGTGCCACCAGCGGGGAGGGGGATACGCAGTATTTT. Translating it yields CATSGEGDTQYF.

This clone is a singleton in its sample. The chain is built from TRBV23-1 and TRBJ2-7; no clear D gene. TRBV23-1 is given ORF status, its function remaining uncertain. The CDR3 length is 14 residues. V was clipped by 4 bases and J by 0 bases, with 10 bases between them. The CDR3 loop reads CASSLRACSYEQYF. In DNA form, the CDR3 reads TGCGCCAGCAGTCTTAGAGCCTGCTCCTACGAGCAGTACTTC.

This chain uses TRBV19 with TRBJ2-1; D is uncertain. CDR1 and CDR2 (germline): LNHDA, SQIVND (reference sequence). This CDR3 has 17 residues. Deletions cut 3 bases from V and 2 bases from J, with 17 bases between. CDR3: CASSINHHPIAYNEQFF. In DNA form, the CDR3 reads TGTGCCAGTAGTATTAATCATCACCCGATTGCCTACAATGAGCAGTTCTTC.

The chain employs TRBV29-1 and TRBJ2-7, with TRBD2 identical over 12 bases. Germline CDR1 reads SQVTM; CDR2 reads ANQGSEA. The CDR3 totals 15 residues. Trimming removed 6 bases from V and 0 bases from J; junction bases left unmatched: 6. DNA of the CDR3: TGCAGCGTCCTACTAGCGGGAGGACCCTCCTACGAGCAGTACTTC. Translation gives CSVLLAGGPSYEQYF.

J is TRBJ1-1 and V is TRBV18, with D possibly being TRBD1 (6 bases). The CDR3 length is 12 residues. Germline loops: CDR1 KGHSH, CDR2 LQKENI. Between the trimmed V and J ends, which lost 4 bases and 11 bases, there was a span of 14 bases. CDR3 amino acids: CASSLLRDTAFF. CDR3 nucleotide sequence: TGTGCCAGCTCACTCCTCCGGGACACGGCTTTCTTT. The whole variable domain, remainder taken from reference TRBV18 and TRBJ1-1, is NAGVMQNPRHLVRRRGQEARLRCSPMKGHSHVYWYRQLPEEGLKFMVYLQKENIIDESGMPKERFSAEFPKEGPSILRIQQVVRGDSAAYFCASSLLRDTAFFGQGTRLTVV.

The rearrangement uses TRBV18 and TRBJ1-4; D remains unclear. The CDR3 spans 14 residues. Trimming cost V 6 bases and J 5 bases, with 13 bases left between them. Looked up from germline, CDR1 is KGHSH and CDR2 is LQKENI. The CDR3, as DNA: TGTGCCAGCTCCCTTCTGGGAGCGAATGAAAAACTGTTTTTT. It specifies CASSLLGANEKLFF. The entire variable domain, with the rest obtained from reference TRBV18 and TRBJ1-4, is as follows: NAGVMQNPRHLVRRRGQEARLRCSPMKGHSHVYWYRQLPEEGLKFMVYLQKENIIDESGMPKERFSAEFPKEGPSILRIQQVVRGDSAAYFCASSLLGANEKLFFGSGTQLSVL.

On this clone: Other DNA sequences in this sample translate to the same CDR3. V gene TRBV27 combines with J gene TRBJ2-6; maybe TRBD1 (5 bases). V was trimmed by 4 bases and J by 2 bases, leaving 9 bases between them. Germline values: CDR1 MNHEY, CDR2 SMNVEV (reference sequence). The CDR3 totals 15 residues. The CDR3 spells CASSSQGAGANVLTF. For the CDR3, the DNA is TGTGCCAGCAGTTCTCAAGGGGCTGGGGCCAACGTCCTGACTTTC.

V and J are TRBV9 and TRBJ2-5; 8 bases line up with TRBD1. The CDR3 sequence is 20 residues long. Germline V lookup: CDR1 SGDLS, CDR2 YYNGEE. Trimming removed 4 bases from V and 0 bases from J; junction bases left unmatched: 20. The CDR3, as DNA: TGTGCCAGCAGCTCCTCCCCGTGGGCAGGGGGCTTTTCGTACCAAGAGACCCAGTACTTC. Protein: CASSSSPWAGGFSYQETQYF.

A remark on this clone: At the DNA level, this CDR3 is encoded by other sequences in the same sample as well. V gene TRBV5-1 combines with J gene TRBJ2-7; tentative D call: TRBD1 (6 bases). CDR1 and CDR2 from the germline V gene are SGHRS and YFSETQ. The CDR3 is made up of 15 amino acids. Trimming stripped 2 bases from V and 0 bases from J, with 12 bases between. CDR3 in amino acids: CASSLLTGDSYEQYF. The DNA of the CDR3 is TGCGCCAGCAGCTTACTGACAGGAGACTCCTACGAGCAGTACTTC.

The chain has TRBV15 and TRBJ2-7, with D possibly matching TRBD1 (6 bases). Germline lookup yields CDR1 LNHNV and CDR2 YYDKDF (reference sequence). The V end lost 0 bases, the J end lost 0 bases, and 9 bases lay between the germline ends. This CDR3 has 15 amino acids. CDR3 in DNA: TGTGCCACCAGCAGAGATCGGACAGTCTCCTACGAGCAGTACTTC. Its translation is CATSRDRTVSYEQYF. Together with reference TRBV15 and TRBJ2-7, the CDR3 gives the full variable domain: DAMVIQNPRYQVTQFGKPVTLSCSQTLNHNVMYWYQQKSSQAPKLLFHYYDKDFNNEADTPDNFQSRRPNTSFCFLDIRSPGLGDTAMYLCATSRDRTVSYEQYFGPGTRLTVT.

This chain uses TRBV29-1 with TRBJ1-2; 9 bases agree with TRBD1. J was trimmed by 2 bases and V by 2 bases; bases with no gene match: 3. The CDR3 is 14 amino acids. Germline V CDR1 and CDR2: SQVTM, ANQGSEA. Written as DNA, the CDR3 is TGCAGCGTTGAAAAGGGACAGGGAAACTATGGCTACACCTTC. As protein: CSVEKGQGNYGYTF.

The chain recombines TRBV30 with TRBJ2-7; weak D call: TRBD2 (5 bases). Trimming left V 0 bases short and J 6 bases short, with 18 bases between. The CDR3 totals 15 residues. Germline values: CDR1 GTSNPN, CDR2 SVGIG (reference sequence). The CDR3 nucleotides read TGTGCCTGGAGTGTACGGGGAATTTGGATGTCCGAGCAGTACTTC. Encoded protein: CAWSVRGIWMSEQYF. The full variable domain, with the rest looked up from reference TRBV30 and TRBJ2-7, is SQTIHQWPATLVQPVGSPLSLECTVEGTSNPNLYWYRQAAGRGLQLLFYSVGIGQISSEVPQNLSASRPQDRQFILSSKKLLLSDSGFYLCAWSVRGIWMSEQYFGPGTRLTVT.

The V and J genes are TRBV15 and TRBJ2-7, with 13 positions matching TRBD2. The germline V gene encodes CDR1 LNHNV and CDR2 YYDKDF (reference sequence). V was pared by 2 bases and J by 5 bases, with 6 bases of the junction left unmatched. The CDR3 runs to 16 residues. The CDR3 DNA is TGTGCCACCAGCAGAACTAGCGGGAGGGGGCACGACGAGCAGTACTTC. Residues: CATSRTSGRGHDEQYF.

The gene calls are TRBV29-1 and TRBJ2-3; TRBD2 matches 14 bases. V gave up 4 bases and J gave up 9 bases; unmatched junction bases: 9. The CDR3 has 15 amino acids. The germline CDR1 and CDR2 sequences are SQVTM and ANQGSEA. The CDR3 is CSVGQTSGRAWTQYF. CDR3 DNA: TGCAGCGTTGGGCAGACTAGCGGGAGGGCGTGGACGCAGTATTTT.

The chain joins TRBV29-1 to TRBJ2-3; 7 nucleotides align to TRBD1. The V segment lost 7 bases and the J segment 4 bases; nucleotides outside the gene matches: 8. Germline CDR1 SQVTM, CDR2 ANQGSEA. This CDR3 is 13 amino acids long. The CDR3: CSDLGGTADTQYF. The CDR3 DNA reads TGCAGCGACCTGGGTGGGACAGCAGATACGCAGTATTTT.

Details on this clone: The same CDR3 is also encoded by other DNA sequences in this sample. The chain employs TRBV7-3 and TRBJ2-7, with D possibly being TRBD1 (5 bases). The germline CDR1 and CDR2 sequences are SGHTA and FQGTGA. CDR3 length: 13 amino acids. V lost 2 bases, J lost 3 bases, and 8 bases lay in between. The CDR3 loop reads CASSLDRNYEQYF. In DNA, the CDR3 is TGTGCCAGCAGCTTAGACAGAAACTACGAGCAGTACTTC.